Below are 8 T cell receptor beta chains sequenced from a single sample in a study of T cell changes during pregnancy in multiple sclerosis. Profiled with immunoSEQ multiplex PCR; TCRdb holds only in-frame clones, not every one. This sample has approximately 34,000 clones, with 85% to 90% found just once. Sequenced here: CD8+ T cells from peripheral blood mononuclear cells, sampled after pregnancy. Receptors were obtained from a female donor with multiple sclerosis, enrolled in a pregnancy study.

In DNA, the CDR3 is TGTGCCAGCAGCTACCGACAGGGTGAAGCTTTCTTT. Translating gives CASSYRQGEAFF. V is TRBV7-9 and J is TRBJ1-1; 7 nucleotides agree with TRBD1. This CDR3 comprises 12 residues. The V gene end was trimmed by 4 bases and the J gene end by 7 bases; junction bases not matched to a gene: 3. The germline V gene has CDR1 SEHNR and CDR2 FQNEAQ (reference sequence). Full variable domain (outside the CDR3, taken from reference TRBV7-9 and TRBJ1-1): DTGVSQNPRHKITKRGQNVTFRCDPISEHNRLYWYRQTLGQGPEFLTYFQNEAQLEKSRLLSDRFSAERPKGSFSTLEIQRTEQGDSAMYLCASSYRQGEAFFGQGTRLTVV.

This clone showed up just a few times. The V call is TRBV27, the J call TRBJ2-7; 7 nucleotides agree with TRBD1. The CDR3 extends over 14 amino acids. The germline V gene encodes CDR1 MNHEY and CDR2 SMNVEV (reference sequence). The V segment lost 5 bases and the J segment 5 bases; nucleotides outside the gene matches: 9. The DNA for the CDR3 is TGTGCCAGCAGTATCACAGGGACAGTCCACGAGCAGTACTTC. It encodes CASSITGTVHEQYF.

The V call is TRBV6-5, the J call TRBJ1-2; TRBD1 is a possible D gene (6 bases). The CDR3 runs to 11 residues. Germline CDR1 reads MNHEY; CDR2 reads SVGAGI. Trimming left V 7 bases short and J 8 bases short, with 11 bases between. For the CDR3, the DNA is TGTGCCAGCAAACAGGGCTCCGGCTACACCTTC. This encodes CASKQGSGYTF.

The rearrangement links TRBV29-1 to TRBJ2-7; maybe TRBD1 (6 bases). CDR1 and CDR2 from the germline V gene are SQVTM and ANQGSEA. This CDR3 comprises 13 residues. Trimming took 5 bases from V and 0 from J, leaving 11 bases between them. The CDR3 is CSVPGASSYEQYF. Here the CDR3 DNA reads TGCAGCGTTCCAGGGGCGAGCTCCTACGAGCAGTACTTC.

The count of this clone is one. The rearrangement links TRBV6-6 to TRBJ2-7, with 9 bases lining up with TRBD1. The V segment lost 4 bases and the J segment 0 bases; nucleotides outside the gene matches: 1. CDR3 size: 14 residues. The germline V gene has CDR1 MNHNY and CDR2 SVGAGI (reference sequence). CDR3 DNA sequence: TGTGCCAGCAGTTCGGACAGGGGCTCCTACGAGCAGTACTTC. It encodes CASSSDRGSYEQYF.

The chain carries TRBV7-9 and TRBJ1-1; 7 bases are a match to TRBD1. V shed 1 base and J 4 bases; nucleotides not matched to a gene: 6. The CDR3 has 15 amino acids. Per germline, CDR1 SEHNR and CDR2 FQNEAQ (reference sequence). In nucleotides, the CDR3 is TGTGCCAGCAGCTTAGTAGGGACAGAGACCACTGAAGCTTTCTTT. Protein sequence: CASSLVGTETTEAFF.

This rearrangement joins TRBV7-3 to TRBJ2-5; TRBD2 aligns across 9 bases. The CDR3 sequence is 15 residues long. Germline V gene data show CDR1 as SGHTA and CDR2 as FQGTGA. The trim removed 5 bases at V and 2 bases at J, leaving 6 bases unmatched. In DNA form, the CDR3 reads TGTGCCAGCAGCGCGGGGGGGGGCACACAAGAGACCCAGTACTTC. It is translated as CASSAGGGTQETQYF.

V and J are TRBV7-9 and TRBJ2-5; TRBD2 aligns across 10 bases. The CDR3 length is 16 residues. The germline V gene encodes CDR1 SEHNR and CDR2 FQNEAQ (reference sequence). The trim removed 4 bases at V and 2 bases at J, leaving 7 bases unmatched. CDR3 region: CASSSTSGVRQETQYF. The CDR3 region has the DNA TGTGCCAGCAGCTCCACTAGCGGGGTACGGCAAGAGACCCAGTACTTC.